What follows are 25 T cell receptor beta chains derived from one specimen sequenced in a study of blood T cells in healthy people across ages. Primed by a sample-barcoded 5' primer and a J-beta primer mix, a second PCR proceeded for 7 to 11 cycles. TCRdb called the 5' RACE reads again in MiXCR, with one record for every CDR3 protein. This table has about 1.1 million distinct CDR3 sequences, roughly two fifths appearing once. The sample taken for sequencing was blood. The receptors stem from a young man in good health.

The chain couples TRBV20-1 to TRBJ2-5; 11 bases align to TRBD2. The V gene end was trimmed by 5 bases and the J gene end by 4 bases; junction bases not matched to a gene: 9. The germline V gene has CDR1 DFQATT and CDR2 SNEGSKA (reference sequence). The CDR3 runs to 15 residues. This chain's CDR3 is CSAPIAGGSGETQYF. DNA for the CDR3: TGCAGTGCTCCAATAGCGGGGGGGAGTGGAGAGACCCAGTACTTC.

This chain uses TRBV19 with TRBJ2-1; no clear D. The end of the DNA fits TRBJ2-7 better, so the J call may be wrong. The CDR3 sequence is 13 residues long. CDR1 LNHDA and CDR2 SQIVND come from the germline V gene (reference sequence). CDR3 coding DNA: TGTGCCAGTAGTATCCCAGGTTACAATGAGCAGTACTTC. Translation: CASSIPGYNEQYF.

Comments on this clonotype: An end of the junction does not agree with germline; a read error may underlie this. The rearrangement joins TRBV12-3 or TRBV12-4 to TRBJ2-3; TRBD1 or TRBD2 may be the D gene (6 bases each). The CDR3 length is 14 residues. The CDR3: CASSFGGPRDMQYF. DNA of the CDR3: TGTGCCAGCAGTTTCGGGGGCCCCAGGGATATGCAGTATTTT.

This clonotype appeared a single time. One junction end does not reproduce the germline sequence, and a read error may be involved. The chain combines TRBV3-1 with TRBJ2-1, with D hard to call. Germline CDR1 is LGHDT and CDR2 is YNNKEL (reference sequence). The CDR3 has 12 residues. CDR3 region: CAGSFKYGEQFF. Written as DNA, the CDR3 is TGTGCCGGCAGCTTTAAGTACGGTGAGCAGTTCTTC.

This clonotype has only a few counts. The rearrangement joins TRBV2 to TRBJ2-1; 9 bases map to TRBD2. V lost 4 bases, J lost 5 bases, and 6 bases stayed unmatched. CDR1 and CDR2 from the germline V gene are SNHLY and FYNNEI. The CDR3 has 15 residues. CDR3 in amino acids: CASSAGLAPDNEQFF. In nucleotides, the CDR3 is TGTGCCAGCAGTGCGGGACTAGCTCCCGACAATGAGCAGTTCTTC.

A note on this clonotype: At one end the junction does not follow the germline gene, possibly because of a read error. CDR3 in amino acids: CASGYLTSGRYEQYF. CDR3 coding DNA: TGTGCCAGCGGTTACCTGACTAGCGGGAGGTACGAGCAGTACTTC. The chain employs TRBV6-5 and TRBJ2-7, with TRBD2 matching over 13 bases. This CDR3 comprises 15 residues. CDR1 and CDR2 (germline): MNHEY, SVGAGI.

In this sample, this clonotype turned up a few times. V usage is TRBV4-2 and J usage is TRBJ1-1, with 7 bases fitting TRBD1. Germline assignment: CDR1 LGHNA and CDR2 YNFKEQ. The CDR3 consists of 14 residues. Trimming at V came to 0 bases and at J to 10 bases, leaving 8 bases not matched to a gene. In DNA form, the CDR3 reads TGTGCCAGCAGCCAAGATTTCGAGGGGGCGGCAGCTTTCTTT. Amino acids: CASSQDFEGAAAFF.

The chain recombines TRBV6-5 with TRBJ1-1; TRBD1 matches at 7 bases. CDR3 length equals 16 residues. CDR1 and CDR2 (germline): MNHEY, SVGAGI. With V trimmed by 6 bases and J by 1 base, 11 bases remained unmatched. In DNA form, the CDR3 reads TGTGCCAGCAGCCCTCCGACAGGGTTGGGGAACACTGAAGCTTTCTTT. Residues: CASSPPTGLGNTEAFF.

This sequence joins TRBV7-2 and TRBJ1-4; D uncertain. The CDR3 runs 14 residues. V lost 2 bases and J 5 bases, leaving 9 bases between the germline ends. The germline V gene has CDR1 SGHTA and CDR2 FQGNSA. The CDR3 spells CASSLNPRNEKLFF. For the CDR3, the DNA is TGTGCCAGCAGCTTAAACCCCCGCAATGAAAAACTGTTTTTT.

J is TRBJ1-2 and V is TRBV7-3, with TRBD1 matching over 7 bases. J gave up 4 bases and V 5 bases, and 16 bases lay outside the gene matches. Germline V lookup: CDR1 SGHTA, CDR2 FQGTGA. The CDR3 extends over 17 amino acids. For the CDR3, the DNA is TGTGCCAGCAGCCCTAACCCGGGGGACAGCCTCTTCTATGGCTACACCTTC. Translated, it gives CASSPNPGDSLFYGYTF.

As to this clonotype: A much larger clone is a single base away; this may be a read error. The genes are TRBV28 and TRBJ2-7; 8 bases agree with TRBD1. This CDR3 comprises 15 residues. Germline assignment: CDR1 MDHEN and CDR2 SYDVKM. J was trimmed by 7 bases and V by 10 bases; bases with no gene match: 18. CDR3 sequence: CANISPNRGANEQYF. The CDR3 DNA is TGTGCCAATATTTCTCCTAACAGGGGGGCCAATGAGCAGTACTTC.

The V gene is TRBV11-2, the J gene TRBJ1-2, with 7 nucleotides matching TRBD1. The germline V gene encodes CDR1 SGHAT and CDR2 FQNNGV. The CDR3 has 11 residues. After removal of 5 bases from V and 10 bases from J, the junction contained 4 bases not matched to a gene. Written as DNA, the CDR3 is TGTGCCAGCAGCGTAGGGACAGTCTACACCTTC. As protein: CASSVGTVYTF.

The chain couples TRBV6-1 to TRBJ1-4; D is uncertain. The CDR3 has 16 amino acids. Germline loops: CDR1 MNHNS, CDR2 SASEGT. Trimming pared 3 bases from V and 8 bases from J, leaving 19 bases between. The CDR3 sequence is CASSDRHGHGREKLFF. The CDR3 DNA follows: TGTGCCAGCAGTGACCGACATGGTCACGGACGGGAAAAACTGTTTTTT.

This chain connects TRBV7-9 to TRBJ2-1; the match to TRBD1 covers 8 bases. With V trimmed by 1 base and J by 8 bases, 4 bases remained unmatched. The length of the CDR3 is 14 residues. Germline V CDR1 and CDR2: SEHNR, FQNEAQ (reference sequence). The CDR3 sequence: CASSLGRGLDEQFF. Written as DNA, the CDR3 is TGTGCCAGCAGCTTAGGCAGGGGGCTTGATGAGCAGTTCTTC.

This clonotype turned up a few times. This chain joins TRBV12-5 and TRBJ2-5; 13 bases are shared with TRBD2. The trim removed 8 bases at V and 1 base at J, leaving 7 bases unmatched. Germline loops: CDR1 LGHNT, CDR2 FRNRAP. This CDR3 has 16 residues. This chain's CDR3 is CASSPTSGGFQETQYF. CDR3 DNA: TGTGCTAGTTCCCCGACTAGCGGGGGGTTCCAAGAGACCCAGTACTTC.

This clonotype was counted many times. The DNA for the CDR3 is TGCAGTGCTATCCTCTATAGAGAGGCAGGGGACTATGGCTACACCTTC. Protein sequence: CSAILYREAGDYGYTF. J is TRBJ1-2 and V is TRBV20-1; D perhaps matches TRBD1 (6 bases). The germline CDR1 and CDR2 sequences are DFQATT and SNEGSKA (reference sequence). This CDR3 has 16 residues. The V end lost 4 bases, the J end lost 3 bases, and 21 bases lay between the germline ends.

This clonotype has more than one count but fewer than ten. The V and J genes are TRBV27 and TRBJ2-1, with a tentative D call TRBD2 (5 bases). The DNA matches TRBJ2-7 better at its end, which makes the J call doubtful. The CDR3 runs 13 residues. The germline V gene encodes CDR1 MNHEY and CDR2 SMNVEV (reference sequence). The CDR3 loop reads CASSPRGYNEQYF. The CDR3 region has the DNA TGTGCCAGCAGCCCTCGGGGTTACAATGAGCAGTACTTC.

This clonotype was picked up many times. In this CDR3 the conserved last residue, phenylalanine or tryptophan, is missing, so a read error is likely. Because the CDR3's place on the DNA is in doubt, the DNA is left out and the CDR3 is given as listed by TCRdb. J is TRBJ2-1 and V is TRBV12-3 or TRBV12-4; no check of the table's D call, TRBD1, against the DNA was made. Ends included, the CDR3 has 13 residues. CDR3 region: CASSFGAGYTFGS.

This clonotype was counted ten times or more. The rearrangement links TRBV4-2 to TRBJ2-1, with a possible D match to TRBD1 (6 bases). V dropped 0 bases and J dropped 4 bases, with 10 bases sitting between them. The CDR3 has 15 residues. Germline V CDR1 and CDR2: LGHNA, YNFKEQ. The CDR3 region is CASSQEADRYNEQFF. CDR3 DNA sequence: TGTGCCAGCAGCCAAGAGGCGGACAGATACAATGAGCAGTTCTTC.

The chain carries TRBV29-1 and TRBJ1-5; D call uncertain. This CDR3 has 13 residues. CDR1 is SQVTM, CDR2 ANQGSEA, per germline. V shed 4 bases and J shed 0 bases, with 7 bases lying between them. The CDR3 DNA sequence: TGCAGCGTTGGTGTTAATAGCAATCAGCCCCAGCATTTT. It encodes CSVGVNSNQPQHF.

The rearrangement uses TRBV7-9 and TRBJ2-7; tentatively, D is TRBD1 (6 bases). V was trimmed by 5 bases and J by 0 bases, leaving 11 bases between them. The CDR3 contains 14 residues. Germline CDR1 reads SEHNR; CDR2 reads FQNEAQ (reference sequence). In nucleotides, the CDR3 is TGTGCCAGCAGCGCAACGGACAGCTCCTACGAGCAGTACTTC. Amino acid sequence: CASSATDSSYEQYF.

Regarding this clonotype: A junction end diverges from the germline sequence, so it may reflect a read error. The chain uses TRBV7-9 and TRBJ1-5, with no clear D. Germline assignment: CDR1 SEHNR and CDR2 FQNEAQ (reference sequence). The CDR3 runs 14 residues. CDR3 sequence (DNA): TGTGCCTGCAGCAATGGGGATAGCAATCAGCCCCAGCATTTT. Encoded protein: CACSNGDSNQPQHF.

This clonotype was counted a few times. The chain recombines TRBV2 with TRBJ1-2, with 7 bases lining up with TRBD1. This CDR3 comprises 14 residues. The V segment lost 7 bases and the J segment 5 bases; nucleotides outside the gene matches: 10. Germline V gene lookup returns CDR1 SNHLY and CDR2 FYNNEI. In DNA, the CDR3 is TGTGCCAGCATGCGGGACAGCCCGGCTTATGGCTACACCTTC. Translation: CASMRDSPAYGYTF.

The chain uses TRBV9 and TRBJ1-1, with D possibly TRBD1 on 6 matching bases. This CDR3 spans 13 amino acids. CDR1 is SGDLS, CDR2 YYNGEE, per germline. The germline V and J ends were trimmed by 7 bases and 3 bases, with 13 bases remaining between them. CDR3 DNA: TGTGCCAGCGGGAACAGGGTGGACACTGAAGCTTTCTTT. This sequence encodes CASGNRVDTEAFF.

The chain is built from TRBV27 and TRBJ1-2; D gene uncertain. The germline gives CDR1 MNHEY, CDR2 SMNVEV (reference sequence). The ends were cut back, 1 base at V and 3 bases at J, with 12 bases in the middle. This CDR3 has 15 residues. The CDR3: CASSLLSIGDYGYTF. DNA of the CDR3: TGTGCCAGCAGTTTATTATCTATTGGGGACTATGGCTACACCTTC.